These 20 T cell receptor beta chains came from one sample sequenced in a study of identical twins. TCRdb independently ran MiXCR on the 5' RACE reads; one entry per CDR3 protein. The sample lists about 530,000 distinct CDR3 sequences, about 20% occurring once. These data were likewise used in another study, on yellow fever vaccine responses in identical twins.

Specimen: CD4+ T cells sorted from blood. The receptors here all came from a woman younger than 35 in good health.

This clonotype was detected a few times. The V gene is TRBV10-1, the J gene TRBJ2-1; 10 nucleotides match TRBD2. V dropped 5 bases and J dropped 6; count of bases not matched to a gene: 10. The CDR3 extends over 16 amino acids. From germline, CDR1 is WNHNN and CDR2 SYGVQD (reference sequence). The CDR3 bases are TGCGCCAGCAGTTCAATACCGGGACTAGCGCGCAATGAGCAGTTCTTC. Translated: CASSSIPGLARNEQFF.

The table lists this clonotype with a few counts. CDR3 sequence: CSARAPGQGLGYTF. The CDR3 nucleotides read TGCAGTGCTAGAGCTCCGGGACAGGGGCTCGGCTACACCTTC. The V and J genes are TRBV20-1 and TRBJ1-2; 10 positions match TRBD1. Trimming removed 1 base from V and 8 bases from J; junction bases left unmatched: 7. CDR1 DFQATT and CDR2 SNEGSKA come from the germline V gene (reference sequence). This CDR3 has 14 amino acids.

The chain combines TRBV18 with TRBJ2-1; D gene unclear. The germline gives CDR1 KGHSH, CDR2 LQKENI. The CDR3 consists of 16 residues. V lost 4 bases to trimming and J lost 0 bases, with 13 bases between them. This CDR3 reads CASSRPSVSSYNEQFF. Here the CDR3 DNA reads TGTGCCAGCTCACGCCCCAGCGTGAGCTCCTACAATGAGCAGTTCTTC.

This clonotype has more than one count but fewer than ten. The V gene is TRBV12-3 or TRBV12-4, the J gene TRBJ2-1; 8 nucleotides agree with TRBD2. V shed 0 bases, J shed 6 bases, and the junction held 10 bases outside the gene matches. The CDR3 totals 17 residues. In DNA, the CDR3 is TGTGCCAGCAGTTTAGCGCTGGGGCGGGGGGCCGGCAATGAGCAGTTCTTC. This codes for CASSLALGRGAGNEQFF.

This chain links TRBV20-1 with TRBJ2-1; D ambiguous. Germline V gives CDR1 DFQATT, CDR2 SNEGSKA (reference sequence). The CDR3 has 11 amino acids. V dropped 3 bases and J dropped 3 bases, with 3 bases sitting between them. CDR3 bases: TGCAGTGCTAGTATCTACAATGAGCAGTTCTTC. This translates into CSASIYNEQFF.

This clonotype was seen a handful of times. CDR3 nucleotide sequence: TGCGCCAGCAGCTTTGGTGATACTAGCGGGCCGCCGTTCTTC. This translates into CASSFGDTSGPPFF. The rearrangement uses TRBV5-1 and TRBJ2-1; 9 nucleotides match TRBD2. V was clipped by 2 bases and J by 15 bases; unmatched bases: 12. This CDR3 spans 14 amino acids. Germline assignment: CDR1 SGHRS and CDR2 YFSETQ.

This clonotype was seen more than once but under ten times. The genes are TRBV4-1 and TRBJ2-5; D is perhaps TRBD1 or TRBD2 (5 bases each). This CDR3 has 15 amino acids. Germline-derived CDR1 and CDR2 are MGHRA and YSYEKL. Trimming took off 0 bases at V and 7 bases at J, with 15 bases between the two ends. The CDR3 region has the DNA TGCGCCAGCAGCCAAGAGTGGGGGTCAATCGGGACCCAGTACTTC. Protein: CASSQEWGSIGTQYF.

The chain uses TRBV15 and TRBJ2-4; D is tentatively TRBD1 or TRBD2 (5 bases each). Per the germline V gene, CDR1 is LNHNV and CDR2 is YYDKDF (reference sequence). The V and J ends lost 8 bases and 4 bases respectively, with 9 bases between them. The length of the CDR3 is 12 residues. The chain's CDR3 is CATQGVKNIQYF. The CDR3 region has the DNA TGTGCCACCCAGGGAGTAAAAAACATTCAGTACTTC.

The chain is built from TRBV7-6 and TRBJ2-7; D not resolved. With 4 bases removed from V and 1 base from J, the gap between germline ends came to 17 bases. The CDR3 covers 16 residues. Germline V gene data show CDR1 as SGHVS and CDR2 as FNYEAQ. In DNA, the CDR3 is TGTGCCAGCAGCTCCGTGTCCCGAAACCCTTCCTACGAGCAGTACGTC. As protein: CASSSVSRNPSYEQYV.

The chain joins TRBV5-6 to TRBJ2-3, with 8 bases lining up with TRBD1. The CDR3 spans 15 residues. Germline V gives CDR1 SGHDT, CDR2 YYEEEE. The V segment lost 0 bases and the J segment 6 bases; nucleotides outside the gene matches: 6. The CDR3 loop reads CASSLEDRDYDTQYF. CDR3 coding DNA: TGTGCCAGCAGCTTGGAGGACAGGGATTACGATACGCAGTATTTT.

J is TRBJ2-3 and V is TRBV20-1, with 7 bases fitting TRBD2. V dropped 6 bases and J dropped 4; count of bases not matched to a gene: 13. The germline V gene has CDR1 DFQATT and CDR2 SNEGSKA (reference sequence). The CDR3 totals 15 residues. The CDR3 nucleotides are TGCAGTGCCGCAAGCCCAGTGGGGGGGTCAGATACGCAGTATTTT. It codes for CSAASPVGGSDTQYF.

The chain combines TRBV15 with TRBJ1-5; D is ambiguous. V was shortened by 0 bases and J by 3 bases, with 9 bases between the two germline ends. The germline CDR1 and CDR2 sequences are LNHNV and YYDKDF (reference sequence). This CDR3 comprises 15 residues. The CDR3 here is CATSRDRASNQPQHF. The DNA for the CDR3 is TGTGCCACCAGCAGAGATCGGGCTTCCAATCAGCCCCAGCATTTT.

This clonotype turned up a few times. The chain employs TRBV28 and TRBJ2-4, with D unclear. V shed 6 bases and J shed 7 bases, with 10 bases lying between them. The CDR3 is made up of 12 amino acids. Germline CDR1 is MDHEN and CDR2 is SYDVKM. The CDR3 DNA sequence: TGTGCCAGCAGGGGCGGATTGAACATTCAGTACTTC. Its translation: CASRGGLNIQYF.

The chain recombines TRBV27 with TRBJ1-5; D may be TRBD1 (5 bases). The CDR3 extends over 15 amino acids. The ends were cut back, 6 bases at V and 2 bases at J, with 14 bases in the middle. Germline values: CDR1 MNHEY, CDR2 SMNVEV (reference sequence). As DNA, the CDR3 is TGTGCCAGCAGCTCGGGCAGGGAGGGCAATCAGCCCCAGCATTTT. It translates to CASSSGREGNQPQHF.

This clonotype was counted a few times. V and J are TRBV10-3 and TRBJ2-5; the D is unclear. The germline gives CDR1 ENHRY, CDR2 SYGVKD. V lost 0 bases and J lost 2, with 13 bases in between. The CDR3 loop spans 16 amino acids. Here the CDR3 reads CAISESKSRAQETQYF. DNA for the CDR3: TGTGCCATCAGTGAGTCCAAGTCCCGAGCGCAAGAGACCCAGTACTTC.

This clonotype was detected a few times. The V call is TRBV7-2, the J call TRBJ2-7; D unresolved. Germline CDR1 and CDR2: SGHTA and FQGNSA. This CDR3 spans 16 amino acids. V was trimmed by 5 bases and J by 2 bases, leaving 19 bases between them. In nucleotides, the CDR3 is TGTGCCAGCAGCCCTGATACAGAGACTTTCACCTACGAGCAGTACTTC. It translates to CASSPDTETFTYEQYF.

V usage is TRBV2 and J usage is TRBJ2-1; D perhaps matches TRBD2 (5 bases). Trimming removed 6 bases at V and 12 bases at J, with 15 bases between. The CDR3 totals 12 residues. Germline V gene lookup returns CDR1 SNHLY and CDR2 FYNNEI. CDR3 in DNA: TGTGCCAGCAGAGACTATACAATGAGGCAGTTCTTC. As protein: CASRDYTMRQFF. The full variable domain, in which reference TRBV2 and TRBJ2-1 provide the parts outside the CDR3, is EPEVTQTPSHQVTQMGQEVILRCVPISNHLYFYWYRQILGQKVEFLVSFYNNEISEKSEIFDDQFSVERPDGSNFTLKIRSTKLEDSAMYFCASRDYTMRQFFGPGTRLTVL.

This clonotype occurred a few times. The chain joins TRBV10-3 to TRBJ2-2, with D tentatively TRBD1 (6 bases). CDR3 size: 13 residues. Between the trimmed V and J ends, which lost 7 bases and 2 bases, there was a span of 8 bases. The germline V gene has CDR1 ENHRY and CDR2 SYGVKD. DNA of the CDR3: TGTGCCATCAAACAGGGTAACACCGGGGAGCTGTTTTTT. This sequence encodes CAIKQGNTGELFF.

This clonotype has just one count. The chain carries TRBV5-6 and TRBJ1-1, with a possible D match to TRBD1 (6 bases). Germline V CDR1 and CDR2: SGHDT, YYEEEE. CDR3 length: 16 amino acids. The germline V and J ends were trimmed by 0 bases and 2 bases, with 14 bases remaining between them. Here the CDR3 DNA reads TGTGCCAGCAGCTTGGGGGGGCCGACAGCAAACACTGAAGCTTTCTTT. It yields the protein CASSLGGPTANTEAFF.

This chain links TRBV4-1 with TRBJ2-1, with 8 bases lining up with TRBD2. With 1 base clipped from V and 6 bases from J, the junction kept 8 bases outside the gene matches. The germline gives CDR1 MGHRA, CDR2 YSYEKL. CDR3 size: 16 residues. CDR3 nucleotides: TGCGCCAGCAGCCAAGCGAAGGCGGGGGGATCCAATGAGCAGTTCTTC. Translation gives CASSQAKAGGSNEQFF.